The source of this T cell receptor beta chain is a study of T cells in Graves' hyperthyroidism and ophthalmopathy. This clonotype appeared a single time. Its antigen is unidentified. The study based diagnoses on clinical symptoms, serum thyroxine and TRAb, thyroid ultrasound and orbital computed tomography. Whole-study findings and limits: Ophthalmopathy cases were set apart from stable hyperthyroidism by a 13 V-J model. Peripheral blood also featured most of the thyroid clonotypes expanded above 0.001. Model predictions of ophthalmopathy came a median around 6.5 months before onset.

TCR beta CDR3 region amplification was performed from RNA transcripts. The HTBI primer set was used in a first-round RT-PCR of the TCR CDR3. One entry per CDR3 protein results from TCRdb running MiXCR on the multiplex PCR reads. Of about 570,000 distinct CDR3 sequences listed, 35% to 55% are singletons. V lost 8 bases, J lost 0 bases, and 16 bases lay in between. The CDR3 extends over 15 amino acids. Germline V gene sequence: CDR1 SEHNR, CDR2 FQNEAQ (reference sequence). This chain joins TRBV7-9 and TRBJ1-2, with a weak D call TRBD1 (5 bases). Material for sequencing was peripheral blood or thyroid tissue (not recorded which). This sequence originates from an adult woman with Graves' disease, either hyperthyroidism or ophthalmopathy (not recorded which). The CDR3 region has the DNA TGTGCCAGCGGGACCCGGGACGGGGCTAACTATGGCTACACCTTC. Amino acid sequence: CASGTRDGANYGYTF.